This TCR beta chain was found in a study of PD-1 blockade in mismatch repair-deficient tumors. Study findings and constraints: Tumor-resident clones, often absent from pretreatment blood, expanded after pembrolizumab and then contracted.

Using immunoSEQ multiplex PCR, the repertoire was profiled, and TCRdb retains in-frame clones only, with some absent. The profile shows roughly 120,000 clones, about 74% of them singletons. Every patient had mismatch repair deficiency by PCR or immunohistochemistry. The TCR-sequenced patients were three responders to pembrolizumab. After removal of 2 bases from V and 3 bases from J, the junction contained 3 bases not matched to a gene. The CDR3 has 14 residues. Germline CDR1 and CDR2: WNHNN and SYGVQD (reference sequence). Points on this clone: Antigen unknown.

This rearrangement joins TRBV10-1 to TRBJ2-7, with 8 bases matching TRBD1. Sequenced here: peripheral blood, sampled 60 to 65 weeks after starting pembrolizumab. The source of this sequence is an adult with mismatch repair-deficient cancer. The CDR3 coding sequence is TGCGCCAGCAGTGAGAGGACAGGGCTCTACGAGCAGTACTTC. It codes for CASSERTGLYEQYF.